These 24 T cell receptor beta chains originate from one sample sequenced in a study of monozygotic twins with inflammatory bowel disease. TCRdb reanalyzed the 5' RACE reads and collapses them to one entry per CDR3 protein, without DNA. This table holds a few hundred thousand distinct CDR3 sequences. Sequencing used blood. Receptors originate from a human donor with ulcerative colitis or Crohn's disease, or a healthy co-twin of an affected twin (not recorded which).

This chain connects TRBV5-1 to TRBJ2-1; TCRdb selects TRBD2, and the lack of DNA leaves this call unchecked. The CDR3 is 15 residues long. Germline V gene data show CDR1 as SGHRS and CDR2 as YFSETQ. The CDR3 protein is CASSLLAGEGNEQFF. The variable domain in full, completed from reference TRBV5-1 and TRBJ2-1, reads KAGVTQTPRYLIKTRGQQVTLSCSPISGHRSVSWYQQTPGQGLQFLFEYFSETQRNKGNFPGRFSGRQFSNSRSEMNVSTLELGDSALYLCASSLLAGEGNEQFFGPGTRLTVL.

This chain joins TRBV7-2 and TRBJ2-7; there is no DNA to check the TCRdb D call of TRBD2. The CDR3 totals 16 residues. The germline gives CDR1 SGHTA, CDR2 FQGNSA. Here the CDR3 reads CASSPSGVRVPNEQYF.

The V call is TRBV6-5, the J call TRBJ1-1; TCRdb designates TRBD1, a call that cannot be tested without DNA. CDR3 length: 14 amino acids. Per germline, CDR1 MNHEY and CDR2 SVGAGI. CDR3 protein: CASSYWGMNTEAFF.

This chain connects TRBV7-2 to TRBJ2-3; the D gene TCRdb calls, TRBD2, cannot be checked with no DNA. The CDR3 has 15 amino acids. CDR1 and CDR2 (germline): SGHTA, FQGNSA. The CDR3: CASSSVGGGTDTQYF.

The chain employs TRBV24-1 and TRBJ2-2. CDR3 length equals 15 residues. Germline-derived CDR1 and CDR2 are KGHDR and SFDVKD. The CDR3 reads CATSDLPDDTGELFF.

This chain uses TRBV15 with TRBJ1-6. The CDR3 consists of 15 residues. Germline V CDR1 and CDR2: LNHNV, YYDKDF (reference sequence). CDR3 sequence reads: CATSPRVLGNSPLHF.

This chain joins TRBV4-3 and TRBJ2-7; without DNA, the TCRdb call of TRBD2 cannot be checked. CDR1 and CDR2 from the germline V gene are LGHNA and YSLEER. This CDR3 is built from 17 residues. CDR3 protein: CASSQGVLTSGRGEQYF.

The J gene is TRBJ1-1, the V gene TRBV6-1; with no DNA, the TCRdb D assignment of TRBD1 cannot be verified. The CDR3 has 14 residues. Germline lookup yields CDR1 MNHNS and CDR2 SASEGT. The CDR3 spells CASSITTGPPEAFF.

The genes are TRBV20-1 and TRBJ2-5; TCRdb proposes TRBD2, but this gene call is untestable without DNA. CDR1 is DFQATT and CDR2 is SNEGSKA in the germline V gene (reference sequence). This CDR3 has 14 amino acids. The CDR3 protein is CSASSGRADETQYF.

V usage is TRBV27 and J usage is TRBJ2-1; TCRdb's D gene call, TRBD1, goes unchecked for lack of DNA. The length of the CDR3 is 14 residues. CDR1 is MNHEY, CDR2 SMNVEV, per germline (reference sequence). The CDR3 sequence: CASSRTGFYNEQFF.

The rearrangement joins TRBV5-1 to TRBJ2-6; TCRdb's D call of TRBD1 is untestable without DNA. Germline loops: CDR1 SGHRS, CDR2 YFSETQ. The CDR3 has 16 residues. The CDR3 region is CASSLAGDSGANVLTF. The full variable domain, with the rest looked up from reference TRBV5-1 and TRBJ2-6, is KAGVTQTPRYLIKTRGQQVTLSCSPISGHRSVSWYQQTPGQGLQFLFEYFSETQRNKGNFPGRFSGRQFSNSRSEMNVSTLELGDSALYLCASSLAGDSGANVLTFGAGSRLTVL.

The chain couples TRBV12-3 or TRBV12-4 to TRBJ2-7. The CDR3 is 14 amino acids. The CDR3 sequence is CASSLGLDGYEQYF.

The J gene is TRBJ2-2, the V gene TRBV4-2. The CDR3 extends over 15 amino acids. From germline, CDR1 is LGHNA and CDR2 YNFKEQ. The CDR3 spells CASSLSSSGTGDLFF.

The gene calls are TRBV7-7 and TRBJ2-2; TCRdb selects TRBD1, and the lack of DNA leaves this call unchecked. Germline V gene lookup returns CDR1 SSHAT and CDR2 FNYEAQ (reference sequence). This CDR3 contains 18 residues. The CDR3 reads CASSSRHRSTIDTGELFF. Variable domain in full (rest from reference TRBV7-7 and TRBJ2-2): GAGVSQSPRYKVTKRGQDVTLRCDPISSHATLYWYQQALGQGPEFLTYFNYEAQPDKSGLPSDRFSAERPEGSISTLTIQRTEQRDSAMYRCASSSRHRSTIDTGELFFGEGSRLTVL.

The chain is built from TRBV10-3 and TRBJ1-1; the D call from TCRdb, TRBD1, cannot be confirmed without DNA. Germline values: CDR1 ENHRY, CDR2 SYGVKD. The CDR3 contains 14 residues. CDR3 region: CAGSNGTANTEAFF.

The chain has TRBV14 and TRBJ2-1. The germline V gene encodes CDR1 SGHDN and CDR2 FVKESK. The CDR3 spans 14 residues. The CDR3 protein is CASSRGNPYNEQFF.

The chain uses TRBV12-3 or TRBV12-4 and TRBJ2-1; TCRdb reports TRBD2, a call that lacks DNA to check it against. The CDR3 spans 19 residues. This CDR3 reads CASSLARASGSKSYNEQFF.

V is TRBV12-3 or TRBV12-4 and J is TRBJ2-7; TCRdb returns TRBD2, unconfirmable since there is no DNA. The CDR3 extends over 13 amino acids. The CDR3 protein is CASSPPSGYEQYF.

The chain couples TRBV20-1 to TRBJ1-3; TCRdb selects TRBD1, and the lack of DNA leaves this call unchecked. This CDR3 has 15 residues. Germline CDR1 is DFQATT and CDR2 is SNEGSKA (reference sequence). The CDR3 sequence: CSATETGGSGNTIYF.

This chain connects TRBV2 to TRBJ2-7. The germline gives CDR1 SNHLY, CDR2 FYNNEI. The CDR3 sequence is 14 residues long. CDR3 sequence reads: CASLKRFSSYEQYF.

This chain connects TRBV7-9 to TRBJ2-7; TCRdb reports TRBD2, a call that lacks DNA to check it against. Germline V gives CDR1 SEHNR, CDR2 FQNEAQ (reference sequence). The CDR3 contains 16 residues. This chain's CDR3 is CASSSLSGRLAYEQYF.

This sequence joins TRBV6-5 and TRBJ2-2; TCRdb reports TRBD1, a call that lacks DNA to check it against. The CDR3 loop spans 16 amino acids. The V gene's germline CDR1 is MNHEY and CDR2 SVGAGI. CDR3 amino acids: CASSYMSTGRAGELFF.

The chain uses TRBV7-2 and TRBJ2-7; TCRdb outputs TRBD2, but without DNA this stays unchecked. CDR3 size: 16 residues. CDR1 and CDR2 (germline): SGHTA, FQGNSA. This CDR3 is CASSSQPLAGRYEQYF.

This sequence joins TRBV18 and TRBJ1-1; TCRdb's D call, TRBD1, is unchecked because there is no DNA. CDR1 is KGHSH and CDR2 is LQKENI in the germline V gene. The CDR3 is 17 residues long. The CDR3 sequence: CASSPDGGHPVGAEAFF.